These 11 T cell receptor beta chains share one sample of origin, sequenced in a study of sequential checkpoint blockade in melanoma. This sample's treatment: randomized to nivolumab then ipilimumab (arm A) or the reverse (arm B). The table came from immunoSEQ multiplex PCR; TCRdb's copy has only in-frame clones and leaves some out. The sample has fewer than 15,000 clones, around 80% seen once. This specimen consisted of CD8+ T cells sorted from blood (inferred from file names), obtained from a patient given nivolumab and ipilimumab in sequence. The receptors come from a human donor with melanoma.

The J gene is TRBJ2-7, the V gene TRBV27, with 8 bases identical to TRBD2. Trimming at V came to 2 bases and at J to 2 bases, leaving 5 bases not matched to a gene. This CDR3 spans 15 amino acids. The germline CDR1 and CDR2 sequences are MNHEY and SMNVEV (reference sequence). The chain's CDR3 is CASSLPGGETYEQYF. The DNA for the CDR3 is TGTGCCAGCAGTTTACCGGGGGGGGAGACCTACGAGCAGTACTTC.

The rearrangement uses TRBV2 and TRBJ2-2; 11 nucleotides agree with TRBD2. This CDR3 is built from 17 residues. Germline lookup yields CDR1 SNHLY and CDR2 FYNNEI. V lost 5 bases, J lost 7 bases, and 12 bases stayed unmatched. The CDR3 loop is CASSLLAGGHPDGELFF. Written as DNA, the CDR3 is TGTGCCAGCAGTCTCCTAGCGGGGGGCCACCCCGACGGGGAGCTGTTTTTT.

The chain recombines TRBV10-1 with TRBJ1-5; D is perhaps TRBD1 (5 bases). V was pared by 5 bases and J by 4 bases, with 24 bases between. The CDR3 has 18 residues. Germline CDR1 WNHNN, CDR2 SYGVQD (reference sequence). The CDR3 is CASSQLGVTPLWNQPQHF. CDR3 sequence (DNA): TGCGCCAGCAGTCAGCTAGGGGTTACACCGCTTTGGAATCAGCCCCAGCATTTT.

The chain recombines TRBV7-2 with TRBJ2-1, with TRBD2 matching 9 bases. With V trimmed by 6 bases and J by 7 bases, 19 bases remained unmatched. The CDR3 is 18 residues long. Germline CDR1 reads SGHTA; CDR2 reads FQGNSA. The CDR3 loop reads CASSPFQSVAGAGNEQFF. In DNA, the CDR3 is TGTGCCAGCAGTCCTTTCCAGTCGGTAGCGGGAGCTGGGAATGAGCAGTTCTTC.

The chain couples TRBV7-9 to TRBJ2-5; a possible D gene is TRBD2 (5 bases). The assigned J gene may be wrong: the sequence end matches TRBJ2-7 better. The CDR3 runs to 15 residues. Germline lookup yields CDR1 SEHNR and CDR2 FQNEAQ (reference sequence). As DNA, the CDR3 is TGTGCCAGCAGCCCGACTATCAGGAGCTCCTACGAGCAGTACTTC. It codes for CASSPTIRSSYEQYF.

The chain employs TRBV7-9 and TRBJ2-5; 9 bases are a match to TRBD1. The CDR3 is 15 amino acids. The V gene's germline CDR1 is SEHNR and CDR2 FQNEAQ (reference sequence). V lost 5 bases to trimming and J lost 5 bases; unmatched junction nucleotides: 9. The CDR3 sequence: CASSPSQGARETQYF. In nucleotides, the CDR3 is TGTGCCAGCAGCCCTTCACAGGGGGCGAGGGAGACCCAGTACTTC.

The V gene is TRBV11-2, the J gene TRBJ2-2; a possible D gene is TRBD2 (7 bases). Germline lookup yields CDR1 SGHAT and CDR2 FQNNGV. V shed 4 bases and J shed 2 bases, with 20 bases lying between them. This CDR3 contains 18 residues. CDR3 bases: TGTGCCAGCAGCTCCCCCATTGTCGGGGGGCCTAACACCGGGGAGCTGTTTTTT. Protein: CASSSPIVGGPNTGELFF.

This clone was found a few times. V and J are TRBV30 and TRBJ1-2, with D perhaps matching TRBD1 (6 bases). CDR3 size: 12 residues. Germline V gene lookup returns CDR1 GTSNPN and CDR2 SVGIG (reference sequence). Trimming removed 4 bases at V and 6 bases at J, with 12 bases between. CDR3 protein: CAWNQGSDGYTF. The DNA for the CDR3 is TGTGCCTGGAACCAGGGGTCGGATGGCTACACCTTC.

The CDR3 DNA reads TGTGCCAGCAGTCTGCTAGCGGGAGTCCACGAGCAGTACTTC. Translated, it gives CASSLLAGVHEQYF. The chain recombines TRBV27 with TRBJ2-7; 10 bases are a match to TRBD2. The germline V gene has CDR1 MNHEY and CDR2 SMNVEV (reference sequence). The CDR3 loop spans 14 amino acids. With 5 bases clipped from V and 5 bases from J, the junction kept 6 bases outside the gene matches.

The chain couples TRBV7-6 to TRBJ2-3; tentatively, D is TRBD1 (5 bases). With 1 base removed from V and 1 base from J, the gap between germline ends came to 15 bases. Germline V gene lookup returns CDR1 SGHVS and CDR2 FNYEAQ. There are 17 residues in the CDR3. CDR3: CASSLVGAPWGTDTQYF. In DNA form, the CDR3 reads TGTGCCAGCAGCTTAGTTGGGGCCCCCTGGGGCACAGATACGCAGTATTTT.

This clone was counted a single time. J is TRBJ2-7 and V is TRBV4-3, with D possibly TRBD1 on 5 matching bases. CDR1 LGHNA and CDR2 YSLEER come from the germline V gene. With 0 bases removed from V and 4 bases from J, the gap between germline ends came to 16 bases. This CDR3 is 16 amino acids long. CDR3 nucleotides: TGCGCCAGCAGCCAAGATCGACAGTTTTACCTATACGAGCAGTACTTC. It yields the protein CASSQDRQFYLYEQYF.